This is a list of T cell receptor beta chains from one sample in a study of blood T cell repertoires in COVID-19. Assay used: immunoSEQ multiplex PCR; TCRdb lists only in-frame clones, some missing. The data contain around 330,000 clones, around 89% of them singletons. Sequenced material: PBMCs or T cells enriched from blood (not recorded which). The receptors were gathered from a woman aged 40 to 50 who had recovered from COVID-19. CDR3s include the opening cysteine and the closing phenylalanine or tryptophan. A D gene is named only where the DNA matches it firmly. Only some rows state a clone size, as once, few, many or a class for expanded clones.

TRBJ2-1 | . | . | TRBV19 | CASSIHGAGSYNEQFF | TGTGCCAGTAGTATCCATGGGGCCGGCTCCTACAATGAGCAGTTCTTC
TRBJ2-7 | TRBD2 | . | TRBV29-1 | CSVGTSGGAYEQYF | TGCAGCGTCGGGACTAGCGGGGGGGCATACGAGCAGTACTTC
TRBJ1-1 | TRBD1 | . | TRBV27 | CASNPQGVDTEAFF | TGTGCCAGCAACCCCCAGGGGGTGGACACTGAAGCTTTCTTT
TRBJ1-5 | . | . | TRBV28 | CASSFSPRPQHF | TGTGCCAGCAGTTTTAGCCCTCGGCCCCAGCATTTT
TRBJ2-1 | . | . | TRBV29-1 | CSVGPGNNEQFF | TGCAGCGTTGGTCCGGGGAACAATGAGCAGTTCTTC
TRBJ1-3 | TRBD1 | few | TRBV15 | CATSRSTGKNTIYF | TGTGCCACCAGCAGATCGACAGGGAAAAACACCATATATTTT
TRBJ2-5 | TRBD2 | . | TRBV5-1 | CASSLEPSGGKTQYF | TGCGCCAGCAGCTTGGAGCCTAGCGGGGGAAAGACCCAGTACTTC
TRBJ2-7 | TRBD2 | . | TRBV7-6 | CASSRLAGGPGSYEQYF | TGTGCCAGCAGCCGACTAGCGGGAGGGCCTGGCTCCTACGAGCAGTACTTC
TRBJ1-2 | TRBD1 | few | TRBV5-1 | CASSPSGQGRTYGYTF | TGCGCCAGCAGCCCGTCTGGACAGGGGAGAACGTATGGCTACACCTTC
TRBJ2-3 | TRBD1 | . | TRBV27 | CASSVLRGLSTDTQYF | TGTGCCAGCAGTGTCCTCAGGGGGTTAAGCACAGATACGCAGTATTTT
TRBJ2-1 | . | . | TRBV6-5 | CASSYSSGSSYNEQFF | TGTGCCAGCAGTTACTCCTCGGGGAGCTCCTACAATGAGCAGTTCTTC
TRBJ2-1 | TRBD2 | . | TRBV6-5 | CASVRTSGRNEQFF | TGTGCCAGCGTAAGGACTAGCGGGAGAAATGAGCAGTTCTTC
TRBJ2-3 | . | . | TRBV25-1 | CASSGLPGPDTQYF | TGTGCCAGCAGTGGATTGCCAGGGCCAGATACGCAGTATTTT
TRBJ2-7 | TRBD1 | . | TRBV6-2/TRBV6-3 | CASSYPEDRGVNEQYF | TGTGCCAGCAGTTACCCTGAAGACAGGGGGGTCAACGAGCAGTACTTC
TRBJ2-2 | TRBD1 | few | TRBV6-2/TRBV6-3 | CASSSPGGTGGLRDTGELFF | TGTGCCAGCAGTTCCCCCGGAGGGACAGGGGGCTTAAGGGACACCGGGGAGCTGTTTTTT
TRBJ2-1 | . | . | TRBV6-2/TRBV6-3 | CASSSSDSILYNEQFF | TGTGCCAGCAGTTCCTCCGACAGTATACTTTACAATGAGCAGTTCTTC
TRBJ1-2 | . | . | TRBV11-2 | CASSWTAVSYGYTF | TGTGCCAGCAGCTGGACAGCCGTGAGCTATGGCTACACCTTC
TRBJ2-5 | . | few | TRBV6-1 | CASSDDRRQETQYF | TGTGCCAGCAGTGATGACAGGCGCCAAGAGACCCAGTACTTC
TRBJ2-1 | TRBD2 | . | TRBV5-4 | CASSSESTSGNNEQFF | TGTGCCAGCAGTTCGGAATCGACTAGCGGGAACAATGAGCAGTTCTTC
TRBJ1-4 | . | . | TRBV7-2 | CASSLSVSEKLFF | TGTGCCAGCAGCTTGTCTGTGTCCGAAAAACTGTTTTTT
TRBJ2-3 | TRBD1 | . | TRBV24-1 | CAGQGADTQYF | TGTGCCGGTCAGGGGGCAGATACGCAGTATTTT
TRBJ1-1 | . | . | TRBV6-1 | CASSEKGGTEAFF | TGTGCCAGCAGTGAAAAAGGGGGCACTGAAGCTTTCTTT
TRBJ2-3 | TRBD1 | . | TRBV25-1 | CASSETRGIDTQYF | TGTGCCAGCAGTGAAACCAGGGGGATCGATACGCAGTATTTT
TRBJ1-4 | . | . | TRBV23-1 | CASIGGRRVEKLFF | TGCGCCAGCATCGGGGGACGGCGGGTTGAAAAACTGTTTTTT
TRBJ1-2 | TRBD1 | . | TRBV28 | CASSLSGGGGYTF | TGTGCCAGCAGTTTATCAGGGGGTGGGGGCTACACCTTC
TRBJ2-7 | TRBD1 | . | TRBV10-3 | CASGQAYEQYF | TGTGCCAGCGGACAGGCCTACGAGCAGTACTTC
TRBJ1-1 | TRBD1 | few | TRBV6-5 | CASSSQGALAFF | TGTGCCAGCAGTTCACAGGGGGCCTTAGCTTTCTTT
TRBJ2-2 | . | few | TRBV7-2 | CASSSAVTNTGELFF | TGTGCCAGCAGCAGCGCAGTAACGAACACCGGGGAGCTGTTTTTT
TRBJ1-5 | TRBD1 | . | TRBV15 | CATSRGDRDNQPQHF | TGTGCCACCAGCAGAGGAGACAGGGACAATCAGCCCCAGCATTTT
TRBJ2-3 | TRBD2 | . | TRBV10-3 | CAIRGLAASTDTQYF | TGTGCCATCAGAGGACTAGCTGCCAGCACAGATACGCAGTATTTT
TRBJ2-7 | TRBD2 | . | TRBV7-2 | CASSLWVAGASSYEQYF | TGTGCCAGCAGCTTATGGGTAGCGGGGGCCAGCTCCTACGAGCAGTACTTC
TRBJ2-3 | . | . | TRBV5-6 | CASSYRTSLLLDTQYF | TGTGCCAGCAGCTACAGGACCTCTCTTCTATTAGATACGCAGTATTTT
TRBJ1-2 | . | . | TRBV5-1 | CASSQEAGVGYTF | TGCGCCAGCAGCCAAGAAGCGGGGGTCGGCTACACCTTC
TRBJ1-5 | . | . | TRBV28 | CASSLSGGNQPQHF | TGTGCCAGCAGTTTATCGGGAGGGAATCAGCCCCAGCATTTT
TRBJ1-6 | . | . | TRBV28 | CASSFISGGSPLHF | TGTGCCAGCAGTTTTATTTCGGGTGGTTCACCCCTCCACTTT
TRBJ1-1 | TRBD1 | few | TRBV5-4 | CASSLTGDTEAFF | TGTGCCAGCAGCTTGACAGGGGACACTGAAGCTTTCTTT
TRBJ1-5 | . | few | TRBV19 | CASSRDNNQPQHF | TGTGCCAGTAGTAGGGACAACAATCAGCCCCAGCATTTT
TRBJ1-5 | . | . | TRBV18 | CASSPQDSSNQPQHF | TGTGCCAGCTCACCACAGGACAGTAGCAATCAGCCCCAGCATTTT
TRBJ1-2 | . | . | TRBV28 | CASSLPATEDIWGYTF | TGTGCCAGCAGTTTACCGGCCACGGAGGATATATGGGGCTACACCTTC
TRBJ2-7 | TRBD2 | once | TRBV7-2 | CASSPQTSGNYEQYF | TGTGCCAGCAGCCCCCAGACTAGCGGGAATTACGAGCAGTACTTC
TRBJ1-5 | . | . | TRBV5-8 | CASGRMGGGPQPQHF | TGTGCCAGCGGCAGGATGGGGGGAGGCCCCCAGCCCCAGCATTTT
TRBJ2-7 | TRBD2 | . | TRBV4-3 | CASSQGTSGTAWQYF | TGCGCCAGCAGCCAAGGGACTAGCGGGACGGCCTGGCAGTACTTC
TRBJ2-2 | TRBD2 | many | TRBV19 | CASKVQATSGGELFF | TGTGCCAGTAAAGTCCAGGCTACTAGCGGCGGGGAGCTGTTTTTT
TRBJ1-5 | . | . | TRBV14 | CASSPARTGPRYNQPQHF | TGTGCCAGCAGTCCCGCCAGAACAGGCCCCCGCTACAATCAGCCCCAGCATTTT
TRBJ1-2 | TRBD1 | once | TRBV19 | CASSDRAYGYTF | TGTGCCAGTAGTGACAGGGCTTATGGCTACACCTTC